Below are 14 T cell receptor beta chains sequenced from a single sample in a study of PD-1 blockade in classical Hodgkin lymphoma. Profiling relied on immunoSEQ multiplex PCR, and the TCRdb table lists in-frame clones only, not all of them. The sample lists 13,000 or so clones; approximately 92% were seen once. Relapse was seen in all patients after autologous stem cell transplantation, and brentuximab vedotin exposure was variable. The sequenced sample was peripheral blood mononuclear cells (PBMCs), obtained at baseline. These receptors were collected from a human donor with classical Hodgkin lymphoma.

The genes are TRBV5-1 and TRBJ1-4; 7 nucleotides line up with TRBD1. V shed 3 bases, J shed 6 bases, and the junction held 8 bases outside the gene matches. Germline assignment: CDR1 SGHRS and CDR2 YFSETQ. This CDR3 is 15 amino acids long. CDR3 protein: CASSSDGTVHEKLFF. The CDR3, as DNA: TGCGCCAGCAGCTCGGACGGGACAGTTCATGAAAAACTGTTTTTT.

This clone was seen just once. The rearrangement uses TRBV2 and TRBJ2-7; 8 bases are shared with TRBD1. CDR1 and CDR2 from the germline V gene are SNHLY and FYNNEI. J was trimmed by 7 bases and V by 6 bases; bases with no gene match: 8. The CDR3 contains 13 residues. Here the CDR3 reads CASSVGQVVEQYF. CDR3 bases: TGTGCCAGCAGCGTGGGACAGGTGGTGGAGCAGTACTTC.

In this sample, this clone turned up once. The V call is TRBV7-3, the J call TRBJ2-7; D might be TRBD2 (5 bases). This CDR3 is built from 15 residues. Trimming took 4 bases from V and 0 from J, leaving 13 bases between them. Per germline, CDR1 SGHTA and CDR2 FQGTGA. CDR3 coding DNA: TGTGCCAGCAGCTCCGGGATTTCGGGCTCCTACGAGCAGTACTTC. This translates into CASSSGISGSYEQYF.

The chain is built from TRBV2 and TRBJ2-5; D remains ambiguous. CDR1 is SNHLY, CDR2 FYNNEI, per germline. This CDR3 has 14 amino acids. The ends were cut back, 6 bases at V and 0 bases at J, with 11 bases in the middle. The CDR3 loop reads CASRDGKYQETQYF. The CDR3 nucleotides are TGTGCCAGCAGGGACGGAAAATACCAAGAGACCCAGTACTTC.

The chain couples TRBV5-1 to TRBJ1-2; TRBD1 aligns across 10 bases. Germline V lookup: CDR1 SGHRS, CDR2 YFSETQ. With 0 bases clipped from V and 4 bases from J, the junction kept 6 bases outside the gene matches. CDR3 length: 16 amino acids. The CDR3 region is CASSLAGTGDFYGYTF. CDR3 nucleotide sequence: TGCGCCAGCAGCTTGGCCGGGACAGGGGACTTCTATGGCTACACCTTC.

The chain carries TRBV27 and TRBJ1-2; D is possibly TRBD1 (5 bases). The CDR3 runs 14 residues. CDR1 MNHEY and CDR2 SMNVEV come from the germline V gene (reference sequence). Trimming cost V 2 bases and J 3 bases, with 10 bases left between them. The CDR3 sequence is CASSLAGNDYGYTF. As DNA, the CDR3 is TGTGCCAGCAGTTTAGCAGGGAATGACTATGGCTACACCTTC.

This clone is a singleton in its sample. The J gene is TRBJ2-1, the V gene TRBV6-6, with a weak D call TRBD1 (6 bases). Trimming pared 8 bases from V and 3 bases from J, leaving 11 bases between. The CDR3 spans 13 residues. CDR1 MNHNY and CDR2 SVGAGI come from the germline V gene (reference sequence). The CDR3 bases are TGTGCCAGCGGATGGACAGTCTACAATGAGCAGTTCTTC. Translated: CASGWTVYNEQFF.

The chain joins TRBV11-2 to TRBJ2-1; TRBD2 agrees at 10 bases. V lost 4 bases and J lost 9; bases outside the gene matches: 6. The CDR3 is 14 amino acids. Germline CDR1 SGHAT, CDR2 FQNNGV. The CDR3 DNA sequence: TGTGCCAGCAGCTCGGGACTAGCGAGGGCTGAGCAGTTCTTC. Translated: CASSSGLARAEQFF.

The V and J genes are TRBV25-1 and TRBJ2-5; no firm D call. Germline lookup yields CDR1 MGHDK and CDR2 SYGVNS. The length of the CDR3 is 15 residues. V was trimmed by 2 bases and J by 5 bases, leaving 15 bases between them. CDR3 in DNA: TGTGCCAGCAGTGAAGTCAACGTAGCAGGCGAGACCCAGTACTTC. Translation: CASSEVNVAGETQYF.

DNA of the CDR3: TGTGCCAGCAGCCGAGGTGAGGGGAACAGCAATCAGCCCCAGCATTTT. Residues: CASSRGEGNSNQPQHF. J is TRBJ1-5 and V is TRBV6-6, with D possibly TRBD1 on 5 matching bases. Germline CDR1 and CDR2: MNHNY and SVGAGI (reference sequence). The germline V and J ends were trimmed by 6 bases and 1 base, with 16 bases remaining between them. The CDR3 is made up of 16 amino acids.

V is TRBV19 and J is TRBJ1-2; D is unresolved. In germline, CDR1 is LNHDA, CDR2 SQIVND (reference sequence). The CDR3 runs 16 residues. The V gene lost 2 bases and the J gene lost 2 bases, with 15 bases spanning the gap. The CDR3 nucleotides read TGTGCCAGTAGTATATCGGCGGACGGGAGAAACTATGGCTACACCTTC. Its protein is CASSISADGRNYGYTF.

This clone appeared a single time. This chain links TRBV5-1 with TRBJ2-7, with TRBD1 matching over 8 bases. The CDR3 is made up of 14 amino acids. From germline, CDR1 is SGHRS and CDR2 YFSETQ. Trimming removed 2 bases from V and 3 bases from J; junction bases left unmatched: 4. DNA for the CDR3: TGCGCCAGCAGCTTCCAGGGGGCGAGCTACGAGCAGTACTTC. This codes for CASSFQGASYEQYF.

This chain joins TRBV5-4 and TRBJ2-5; 9 bases agree with TRBD2. The CDR3 covers 15 residues. In germline, CDR1 is SGHNT, CDR2 YYREEE (reference sequence). The V and J ends lost 4 bases and 3 bases, in that order; junction bases with no gene match: 7. The CDR3 spells CASSIGTSFEETQYF. DNA for the CDR3: TGTGCCAGCAGCATCGGGACTAGCTTCGAAGAGACCCAGTACTTC.

The rearrangement uses TRBV10-3 and TRBJ1-6; TRBD1 is a possible D gene (6 bases). This CDR3 has 15 amino acids. CDR1 ENHRY and CDR2 SYGVKD come from the germline V gene. V was shortened by 2 bases and J by 7 bases, with 12 bases between the two germline ends. Written as DNA, the CDR3 is TGTGCCATCAGTGAGACACAGGGCTGGAATTCACCCCTCCACTTT. It encodes CAISETQGWNSPLHF.